One T cell receptor (beta chain) is described in this entry. This entry comes from a study of T cell changes during pregnancy in multiple sclerosis. This CDR3 spans 16 amino acids. V was shortened by 4 bases and J by 4 bases, with 17 bases between the two germline ends. The germline V gene encodes CDR1 SGDLS and CDR2 YYNGEE. Repertoires were generated with immunoSEQ multiplex PCR, while TCRdb's copy carries only in-frame clones and drops some. Of roughly 84,000 clones listed, around 95% are singletons. The V and J genes are TRBV9 and TRBJ2-2, with TRBD1 as a possible D gene (6 bases). This specimen was peripheral blood, taken in the third trimester of pregnancy. The TCR was taken from a female donor in good health, enrolled as a control in a pregnancy study. The CDR3, as DNA: TGTGCCAGCAGCCCACAGGGCAGGTCAAGCACCGGGGAGCTGTTTTTT. As protein: CASSPQGRSSTGELFF.